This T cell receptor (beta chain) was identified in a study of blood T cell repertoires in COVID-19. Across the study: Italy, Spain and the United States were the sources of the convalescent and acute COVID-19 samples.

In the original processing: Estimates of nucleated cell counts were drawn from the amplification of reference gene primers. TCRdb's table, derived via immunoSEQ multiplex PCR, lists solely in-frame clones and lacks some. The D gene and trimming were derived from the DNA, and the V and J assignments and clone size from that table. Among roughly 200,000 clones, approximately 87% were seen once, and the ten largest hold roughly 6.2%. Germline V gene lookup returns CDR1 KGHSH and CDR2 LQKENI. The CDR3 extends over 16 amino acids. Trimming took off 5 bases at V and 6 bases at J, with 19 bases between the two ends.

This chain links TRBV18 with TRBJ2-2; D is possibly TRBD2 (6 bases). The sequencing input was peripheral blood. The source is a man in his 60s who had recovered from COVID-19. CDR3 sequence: CASSESPGLLPGELFF. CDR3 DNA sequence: TGTGCCAGCTCAGAGAGCCCGGGACTTTTACCCGGGGAGCTGTTTTTT.